The 11 T cell receptor beta chains given below trace back to one sample, sequenced in a study of PD-1 blockade in classical Hodgkin lymphoma. All the patients suffered relapse after autologous stem cell transplantation, and brentuximab vedotin exposure differed. Generated by immunoSEQ multiplex PCR, the TCRdb table keeps only in-frame clones and is missing some. The sample lists 40,000 to 50,000 clones, more than 70% occurring once. The sample consisted of peripheral blood mononuclear cells (PBMCs), taken at baseline. These receptors all come from a human donor with classical Hodgkin lymphoma.

The chain uses TRBV28 and TRBJ1-2; possibly TRBD1 for D (5 bases). This CDR3 contains 14 residues. V was trimmed by 6 bases and J by 4 bases, leaving 15 bases between them. Germline V gene data show CDR1 as MDHEN and CDR2 as SYDVKM. CDR3 residues: CASRRPGLLYGYTF. In DNA, the CDR3 is TGTGCCAGCAGACGTCCGGGACTCCTCTATGGCTACACCTTC.

The rearrangement links TRBV12-5 to TRBJ1-1, with TRBD1 matching 8 bases. The V gene's germline CDR1 is LGHNT and CDR2 FRNRAP. The ends lost 3 bases at V and 0 bases at J; junction bases unmatched: 9. This CDR3 is built from 17 residues. The CDR3 sequence: CASGFETGVGMNTEAFF. The CDR3, as DNA: TGTGCTAGTGGTTTCGAGACAGGGGTTGGGATGAACACTGAAGCTTTCTTT. The full variable domain, completed using reference TRBV12-5 and TRBJ1-1, is DARVTQTPRHKVTEMGQEVTMRCQPILGHNTVFWYRQTMMQGLELLAYFRNRAPLDDSGMPKDRFSAEMPDATLATLKIQPSEPRDSAVYFCASGFETGVGMNTEAFFGQGTRLTVV.

This clone was observed a handful of times. V usage is TRBV19 and J usage is TRBJ1-5; 10 bases align to TRBD1. The CDR3 has 16 residues. The V and J ends lost 5 bases and 1 base, in that order; junction bases with no gene match: 5. CDR1 and CDR2 from the germline V gene are LNHDA and SQIVND (reference sequence). CDR3 sequence (DNA): TGTGCCAGTAGTCCGACAGGGGGCGTCAGCAATCAGCCCCAGCATTTT. This codes for CASSPTGGVSNQPQHF.

The chain carries TRBV5-1 and TRBJ2-5; 7 positions match TRBD2. Germline-derived CDR1 and CDR2 are SGHRS and YFSETQ. Germline trimming cut 5 bases from V and 1 base from J; bases unmatched to any gene: 11. The CDR3 extends over 16 amino acids. The CDR3 DNA reads as TGCGCCAGCAGTCCCCGGTTGGCTAGCGGCCAAGAGACCCAGTACTTC. Translation: CASSPRLASGQETQYF.

This chain uses TRBV18 with TRBJ1-4; D not resolved. The CDR3 contains 14 residues. Germline V gives CDR1 KGHSH, CDR2 LQKENI. The germline V and J ends were trimmed by 3 bases and 8 bases, with 13 bases remaining between them. CDR3 region: CASSPTLSGEKLFF. The CDR3 nucleotides are TGTGCCAGCTCACCGACGCTTTCGGGAGAAAAACTGTTTTTT. Using reference TRBV18 and TRBJ1-4 for the parts outside the CDR3, the full variable domain is NAGVMQNPRHLVRRRGQEARLRCSPMKGHSHVYWYRQLPEEGLKFMVYLQKENIIDESGMPKERFSAEFPKEGPSILRIQQVVRGDSAAYFCASSPTLSGEKLFFGSGTQLSVL.

The rearrangement joins TRBV30 to TRBJ1-2; 12 bases fit TRBD1. The CDR3 extends over 14 amino acids. V was pared by 8 bases and J by 4 bases, with 8 bases of the junction left unmatched. From germline, CDR1 is GTSNPN and CDR2 SVGIG (reference sequence). CDR3 loop: CARFPGQGAYGYTF. CDR3 DNA: TGTGCCCGCTTCCCGGGACAGGGGGCCTATGGCTACACCTTC.

In its sample, this clone was seen once. The chain joins TRBV19 to TRBJ1-5, with D unresolved. The CDR3 consists of 13 residues. CDR1 and CDR2 from the germline V gene are LNHDA and SQIVND (reference sequence). Trimming cost V 6 bases and J 6 bases, with 12 bases left between them. CDR3 amino acids: CASSTPGFQPQHF. The CDR3 DNA follows: TGTGCCAGTAGCACCCCAGGTTTTCAGCCCCAGCATTTT. Full variable domain (outside the CDR3, taken from reference TRBV19 and TRBJ1-5): DGGITQSPKYLFRKEGQNVTLSCEQNLNHDAMYWYRQDPGQGLRLIYYSQIVNDFQKGDIAEGYSVSREKKESFPLTVTSAQKNPTAFYLCASSTPGFQPQHFGDGTRLSIL.

DNA for the CDR3: TGCAGCCCGGGAGGGCAGGGGGAGACCCAGTACTTC. Translation gives CSPGGQGETQYF. The genes are TRBV29-1 and TRBJ2-5; TRBD2 aligns across 8 bases. V dropped 8 bases and J dropped 5; count of bases not matched to a gene: 7. The germline V gene encodes CDR1 SQVTM and CDR2 ANQGSEA. This CDR3 contains 12 residues.

There are a few counts of this clone. The rearrangement links TRBV7-2 to TRBJ2-7; D is possibly TRBD1 or TRBD2 (6 bases each). The CDR3 has 16 amino acids. Trimming stripped 1 base from V and 0 bases from J, with 13 bases between. Germline V CDR1 and CDR2: SGHTA, FQGNSA. The CDR3 reads CASSLVGGSSSYEQYF. The CDR3 DNA sequence: TGTGCCAGCAGCTTAGTCGGGGGCAGCAGCTCCTACGAGCAGTACTTC.

The chain combines TRBV9 with TRBJ1-1; D not resolved. Germline V gene lookup returns CDR1 SGDLS and CDR2 YYNGEE. V was cut by 3 bases and J by 8 bases, with 20 bases left in between. The CDR3 length is 15 residues. The CDR3 protein is CASSELSSADSEAFF. Written as DNA, the CDR3 is TGTGCCAGCAGCGAATTGTCATCGGCGGATTCAGAAGCTTTCTTT.

The CDR3: CASSLGGTFYGYTF. CDR3 DNA: TGTGCCAGCAGCTTAGGTGGCACGTTCTATGGCTACACCTTC. The chain couples TRBV7-2 to TRBJ1-2; D call uncertain. Trimming shortened V by 1 base and J by 4 bases, and 10 bases separated the two germline ends. The CDR3 runs 14 residues. Germline lookup yields CDR1 SGHTA and CDR2 FQGNSA.